A selection of T cell receptor beta chains follows, all from one sample in a study of T cell responses to AZD1222 COVID-19 vaccine. Clones were sequenced by immunoSEQ multiplex PCR, and TCRdb holds only the in-frame ones, with some missing. The sample carries 98,000 or so clones, approximately 88% recorded once. Source: peripheral blood, taken on day 0 of AZD1222 vaccination. The receptor set was obtained from an adult in good health. Each CDR3 is given with its conserved first and last residue. D genes are given only for firm matches.

TRBD1	TRBV18	TRBJ1-1	CASSQDRGNTEAFF
.	TRBV27	TRBJ2-7	CASSSLLPVYEQYF
.	TRBV12-3/TRBV12-4	TRBJ2-7	CASSPLGYEQYF
TRBD1	TRBV28	TRBJ1-2	CASSLLTPWTGKGLHF
.	TRBV10-1	TRBJ1-1	CASSGFLEAFF
.	TRBV2	TRBJ1-4	CASSIGGGNNEKLFF
.	TRBV4-2	TRBJ1-3	CASSPVTGNTIYF
TRBD1	TRBV10-1	TRBJ1-5	CASRGDSLHPPSHF
.	TRBV6-5	TRBJ1-1	CASSKGELNTEAFF
TRBD1	TRBV19	TRBJ2-7	CASSILSVVGQGVDEQYF
TRBD2	TRBV12-5	TRBJ2-3	CASGSRTSGRKEGLTDTQYF
.	TRBV6-5	TRBJ2-7	CASLESGFYEQYF